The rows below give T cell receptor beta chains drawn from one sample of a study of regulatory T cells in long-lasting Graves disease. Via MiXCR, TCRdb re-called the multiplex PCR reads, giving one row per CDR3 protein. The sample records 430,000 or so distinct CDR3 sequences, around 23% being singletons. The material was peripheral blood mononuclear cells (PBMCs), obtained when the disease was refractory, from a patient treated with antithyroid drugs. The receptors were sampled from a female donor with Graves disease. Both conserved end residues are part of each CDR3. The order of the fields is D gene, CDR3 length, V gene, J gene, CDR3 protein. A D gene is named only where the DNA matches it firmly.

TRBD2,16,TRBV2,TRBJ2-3,CASSQGTSRFTDTQYF
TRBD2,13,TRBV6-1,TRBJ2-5,CASTEGLVETQYF
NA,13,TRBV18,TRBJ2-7,CASSPPPGSEQYF
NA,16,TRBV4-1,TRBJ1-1,CASSQDPNRVGTEAFF
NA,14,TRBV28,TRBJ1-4,CASTPSGVNEKLFF
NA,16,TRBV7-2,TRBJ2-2,CASSQEGGVNTGELFF
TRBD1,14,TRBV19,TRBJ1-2,CASSPGQGTHGYTF
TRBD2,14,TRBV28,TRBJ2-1,CASSLGGRGDEQFF
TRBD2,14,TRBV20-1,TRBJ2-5,CSAPSGRGGETQYF
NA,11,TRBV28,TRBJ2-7,CASSLWGEQYF
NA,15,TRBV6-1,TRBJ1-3,CASSGGWGAGNTIYF
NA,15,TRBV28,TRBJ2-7,CASSFPGGGAYEQYF
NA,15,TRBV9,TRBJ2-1,CASSDAGLGRDEQFF
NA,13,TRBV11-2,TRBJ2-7,CASSQQGHAPEYF
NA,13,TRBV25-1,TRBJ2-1,CASSDVGGNEQFF
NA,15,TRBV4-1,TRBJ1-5,CASSQGSRTNQPQHF
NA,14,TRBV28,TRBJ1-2,CASSRPRDNYGYTF
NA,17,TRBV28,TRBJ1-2,CASSLWSSGASNYGYTF
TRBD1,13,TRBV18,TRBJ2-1,CASSPLRGNEQFF
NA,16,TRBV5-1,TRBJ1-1,CASSLEYLGGNTEAFF
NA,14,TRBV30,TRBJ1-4,CAWSGGDRKEKLFF
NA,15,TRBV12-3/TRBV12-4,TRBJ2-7,CASSLGPGLNYEQYF
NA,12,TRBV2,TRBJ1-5,CASGTPYQPQHF